This T cell receptor beta chain was obtained from a study of cytomegalovirus exposure and HLA in healthy donors. Study in general: Researchers found that roughly 80% of about 400 genotyped donors fell within the Caucasian-associated ancestry cluster. The study's findings and limits: Highest at DRB1 and lowest at HLA-C, TCR association rates differed among HLA loci in a later analysis.

With 60 Vbeta and 13 Jbeta primers, the PCR was carried out. Authors' methods: Among the unique TCR beta chains that a later analysis counted, about 85 million in all, roughly 10 million were shared. Measured with immunoSEQ multiplex PCR; TCRdb has only the in-frame clones, and not every one. For V, J and clone size, that table is used; D and trimming come from the DNA. Of 110,000 to 150,000 clones listed, about three quarters were seen once; the top ten hold approximately 1.8%. Only a few counts were recorded for this clone. As yet, its antigen is unknown. Donors had nominal health at sampling but likely had unrecorded immune exposures. Germline CDR1 ENHRY, CDR2 SYGVKD. The CDR3 runs to 15 residues. Trimming cost V 6 bases and J 5 bases; bases outside gene matches: 6.

This TCR was recovered from a woman aged 25 to 39 in good health and CMV-seronegative. The sequenced material came from PBMCs. The rearrangement links TRBV10-3 to TRBJ1-6; 8 positions match TRBD1. The CDR3 DNA reads TGTGCCATCAGCCTAGGACAGGGTAATAATTCACCCCTCCACTTT. It is translated as CAISLGQGNNSPLHF.